The entry below describes one T cell receptor (beta chain). Its target is unknown. The record originates from a study of CXCR3-negative and CXCR3-positive naive CD8 T cells. Findings of the study overall: Naive subsets displayed similar surface CD5, and TCR strength was inferred from TRB CDR3 properties.

With UMI labels, 5' RACE was used to prepare the TRB cDNA libraries. From the 5' RACE reads, TCRdb lists one entry per CDR3 protein and no DNA. The table lists about 39,000 distinct CDR3 sequences. The sequenced sample consisted of memory CD8+ T cells from blood. The TCR comes from a human donor in good health. Some clones in this sample may be carry-over from other donors' samples.

Here the CDR3 reads CSVDHGQGDNEQFF. The chain links TRBV29-1 to TRBJ2-1; the D call of TRBD1 rests on TCRdb alone, since no DNA is present to check it. CDR3 length: 14 residues. Germline V gene sequence: CDR1 SQVTM, CDR2 ANQGSEA.